This T cell receptor beta chain was captured by sequencing in a study of blood T cells in healthy people across ages. This clonotype was detected a few times. Its specificity is not known. CDR3 size: 12 residues. The germline CDR1 and CDR2 sequences are SEHNR and FQNEAQ (reference sequence). Trimming removed 5 bases from V and 8 bases from J, with 12 bases in between. Whole-study results and caveats: Both naive CD4+ cell counts and diversity were greater in long-lived donors than in aged donors. PBMCs went unsorted, and a conclusive naive versus antigen-experienced comparison was therefore prevented.

PCR was performed a second time for about 7 to 11 cycles using a sample-barcoded 5' primer and a J-beta primer mix. Every sample produced at least 2.5 million CDR3-containing paired-end reads. TCRdb re-called the 5' RACE reads through MiXCR, storing one row per CDR3 protein. This table has some 640,000 distinct CDR3 sequences, roughly 31% appearing once. Specimen: blood. The rearrangement joins TRBV7-9 to TRBJ1-2; TRBD1 is a possible D gene (5 bases). The receptor was derived from a woman at least 80 years old in good health. CDR3 loop: CASSTQEGGYTF. CDR3 in DNA: TGTGCCAGCAGCACCCAGGAGGGGGGCTACACCTTC.